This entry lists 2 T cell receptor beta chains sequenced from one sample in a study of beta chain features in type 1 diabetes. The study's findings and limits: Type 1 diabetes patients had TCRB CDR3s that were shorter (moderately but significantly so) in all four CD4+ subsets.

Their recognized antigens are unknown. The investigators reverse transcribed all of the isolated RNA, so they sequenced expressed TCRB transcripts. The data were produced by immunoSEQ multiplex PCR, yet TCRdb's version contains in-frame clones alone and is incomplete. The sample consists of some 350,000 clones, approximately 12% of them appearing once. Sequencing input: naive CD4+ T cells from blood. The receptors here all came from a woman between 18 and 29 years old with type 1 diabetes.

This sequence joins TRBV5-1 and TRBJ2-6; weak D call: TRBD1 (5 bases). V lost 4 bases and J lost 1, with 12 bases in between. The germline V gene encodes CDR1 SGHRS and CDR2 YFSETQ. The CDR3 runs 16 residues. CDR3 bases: TGCGCCAGCAGCCACGGAGACAGATCTGGGGCCAACGTCCTGACTTTC. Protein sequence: CASSHGDRSGANVLTF.

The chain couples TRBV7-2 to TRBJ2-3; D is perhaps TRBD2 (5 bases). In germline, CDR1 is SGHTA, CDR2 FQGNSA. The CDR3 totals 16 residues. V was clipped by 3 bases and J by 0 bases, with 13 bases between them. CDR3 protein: CASSLRSGPSTDTQYF. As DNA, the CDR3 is TGTGCCAGCAGCTTGCGGAGCGGCCCTAGCACAGATACGCAGTATTTT.